The 18 T cell receptor beta chains presented below share a single source sample, sequenced in a study of cytomegalovirus exposure and HLA in healthy donors. The PCR used 60 Vbeta and 13 Jbeta primers. TCRdb's table, derived via immunoSEQ multiplex PCR, lists solely in-frame clones and lacks some. The sample holds approximately 97,000 clones; approximately 70% are singletons and the top ten take less than 4%. Sequences were obtained from PBMCs. These receptors all stem from a man aged 40-49 years in good health and CMV-seronegative.

This clone was counted once. The CDR3 DNA follows: TGCAGCATCCCCCCTAGCGGGGGGGCGGGCCAGTACTTC. This codes for CSIPPSGGAGQYF. The V call is TRBV29-1, the J call TRBJ2-5; TRBD2 agrees at 12 bases. Trimming took 8 bases from V and 10 from J; bases not matched to a gene: 11. CDR3 length: 13 residues. The germline CDR1 and CDR2 sequences are SQVTM and ANQGSEA.

This clone was seen just once. J is TRBJ1-2 and V is TRBV7-2, with 9 bases that match TRBD1. Germline trimming cut 5 bases from V and 8 bases from J; bases unmatched to any gene: 9. Germline V gene sequence: CDR1 SGHTA, CDR2 FQGNSA. This CDR3 is built from 14 residues. The DNA of the CDR3 is TGTGCCAGCAGCATCACCGGGACAGGGAACGGCTACACCTTC. Translated, it gives CASSITGTGNGYTF.

The chain combines TRBV5-1 with TRBJ1-2, with 11 positions matching TRBD1. CDR3 length equals 18 residues. Losses at the gene ends were 4 bases for V and 0 bases for J; bases not matched to a gene: 11. From germline, CDR1 is SGHRS and CDR2 YFSETQ. CDR3 sequence: CASSIKDRGPNPNYGYTF. The DNA of the CDR3 is TGCGCCAGCAGCATAAAGGACAGGGGGCCTAATCCTAACTATGGCTACACCTTC.

The chain has TRBV7-2 and TRBJ2-5; no definite D call. The CDR3 runs 15 residues. The germline V and J ends were trimmed by 1 base and 1 base, with 10 bases remaining between them. The germline V gene encodes CDR1 SGHTA and CDR2 FQGNSA. This chain's CDR3 is CASSLGASLQETQYF. The CDR3 region has the DNA TGTGCCAGCAGCTTAGGGGCATCCCTCCAAGAGACCCAGTACTTC.

The chain has TRBV27 and TRBJ2-7; D is uncertain. CDR3 length equals 14 residues. The V end was cut by 8 bases, the J end by 5 bases, with 19 bases between. The germline V gene has CDR1 MNHEY and CDR2 SMNVEV (reference sequence). This chain's CDR3 is CASRLVEDCDEQYF. CDR3 DNA sequence: TGTGCCAGCCGCCTCGTCGAAGATTGCGACGAGCAGTACTTC.

The rearrangement joins TRBV2 to TRBJ2-1; D is unclear. The germline V and J ends were trimmed by 1 base and 7 bases, with 8 bases remaining between them. The CDR3 is 13 residues long. CDR1 is SNHLY and CDR2 is FYNNEI in the germline V gene. The DNA of the CDR3 is TGTGCCAGCAGTGAAGTTAGCTGGAATGAGCAGTTCTTC. Its protein is CASSEVSWNEQFF.

This sequence joins TRBV7-3 and TRBJ1-3, with 7 nucleotides matching TRBD1. The CDR3 loop spans 15 amino acids. Unmatched junction bases numbered 3, after V lost 2 bases and J lost 2 bases. Germline V gene sequence: CDR1 SGHTA, CDR2 FQGTGA. In DNA form, the CDR3 reads TGTGCCAGCAGCTTATCAGGGACAGCTGGAAACACCATATATTTT. It encodes CASSLSGTAGNTIYF. Supplemented by reference TRBV7-3 and TRBJ1-3, the full variable domain reads GAGVSQTPSNKVTEKGKYVELRCDPISGHTALYWYRQSLGQGPEFLIYFQGTGAADDSGLPNDRFFAVRPEGSVSTLKIQRTERGDSAVYLCASSLSGTAGNTIYFGEGSWLTVV.

The chain uses TRBV7-9 and TRBJ2-7; no clear D. In germline, CDR1 is SEHNR, CDR2 FQNEAQ (reference sequence). V lost 2 bases and J lost 4, with 12 bases in between. This CDR3 is built from 14 residues. The CDR3 DNA reads TGTGCCAGCAGCTTATCTCTAGTTGGGTACGAGCAGTACTTC. It codes for CASSLSLVGYEQYF. The complete variable domain, with remaining parts taken from reference TRBV7-9 and TRBJ2-7, reads DTGVSQNPRHKITKRGQNVTFRCDPISEHNRLYWYRQTLGQGPEFLTYFQNEAQLEKSRLLSDRFSAERPKGSFSTLEIQRTEQGDSAMYLCASSLSLVGYEQYFGPGTRLTVT.

A few counts support this clone. The V and J genes are TRBV7-2 and TRBJ1-6; TRBD1 aligns across 7 bases. V shed 1 base and J 7 bases; nucleotides not matched to a gene: 4. Germline assignment: CDR1 SGHTA and CDR2 FQGNSA. There are 15 residues in the CDR3. The CDR3 region is CASSLVIRGNSPLHF. DNA of the CDR3: TGTGCCAGCAGCTTAGTTATCAGGGGGAATTCACCCCTCCACTTT.

This chain links TRBV5-1 with TRBJ2-1; 7 nucleotides match TRBD2. CDR3 size: 14 residues. Unmatched junction bases numbered 11, after V lost 7 bases and J lost 7 bases. Germline CDR1 reads SGHRS; CDR2 reads YFSETQ. CDR3 region: CASQYGLVRNEQFF. The DNA of the CDR3 is TGCGCCAGCCAATACGGACTAGTCAGGAATGAGCAGTTCTTC.

The rearrangement joins TRBV9 to TRBJ2-3, with D possibly TRBD2 on 5 matching bases. The CDR3 is 14 amino acids. The germline V gene encodes CDR1 SGDLS and CDR2 YYNGEE. The germline V and J ends were trimmed by 4 bases and 3 bases, with 12 bases remaining between them. CDR3 bases: TGTGCCAGCAGCATCCGAGGGATGACAGATACGCAGTATTTT. Translating gives CASSIRGMTDTQYF. The whole variable domain, remainder taken from reference TRBV9 and TRBJ2-3, is DSGVTQTPKHLITATGQRVTLRCSPRSGDLSVYWYQQSLDQGLQFLIQYYNGEERAKGNILERFSAQQFPDLHSELNLSSLELGDSALYFCASSIRGMTDTQYFGPGTRLTVL.

The V call is TRBV5-1, the J call TRBJ1-4, with D possibly matching TRBD1 (5 bases). V lost 2 bases, J lost 1 base, and 21 bases lay in between. This CDR3 is built from 19 residues. Germline CDR1 reads SGHRS; CDR2 reads YFSETQ. Written as DNA, the CDR3 is TGCGCCAGCAGCTTAGCCCCCCCGGAGGGGCAGGTAACTAATGAAAAACTGTTTTTT. This encodes CASSLAPPEGQVTNEKLFF.

This chain links TRBV18 with TRBJ2-1; D may be TRBD1 (6 bases). This CDR3 spans 13 amino acids. The V end lost 0 bases, the J end lost 10 bases, and 10 bases lay between the germline ends. Germline CDR1 KGHSH, CDR2 LQKENI. The CDR3 DNA reads as TGTGCCAGCTCACCACCCGGGACAATCGAGCAGTTCTTC. Translated: CASSPPGTIEQFF.

The rearrangement links TRBV6-1 to TRBJ2-4; D is perhaps TRBD2 (5 bases). V lost 6 bases, J lost 8 bases, and 14 bases lay in between. The CDR3 runs 13 residues. The germline V gene encodes CDR1 MNHNS and CDR2 SASEGT. CDR3 coding DNA: TGTGCCAGCAGCGTCCAAGGTAGCGACATTCAGTACTTC. This sequence encodes CASSVQGSDIQYF.

This clone was detected only a few times. The chain is built from TRBV2 and TRBJ2-7, with D perhaps TRBD1 (5 bases). This CDR3 has 12 residues. From germline, CDR1 is SNHLY and CDR2 FYNNEI. V was cut by 2 bases and J by 4 bases, with 6 bases left in between. The CDR3 DNA sequence: TGTGCCAGCAGTGAAAAGGGGTACGAGCAGTACTTC. This sequence encodes CASSEKGYEQYF.

In nucleotides, the CDR3 is TGTGCCAGCTCACCCGGGACTGCCCCCTTCTCTGGGTACTTC. It is translated as CASSPGTAPFSGYF. V and J are TRBV18 and TRBJ2-5, with D perhaps matching TRBD2 (6 bases). V lost 3 bases to trimming and J lost 13 bases, with 21 bases between them. Germline CDR1 and CDR2: KGHSH and LQKENI. The CDR3 has 14 residues.

This clone appeared a few times. The chain is built from TRBV4-2 and TRBJ1-3, with a possible D match to TRBD1 (6 bases). V lost 1 base, J lost 4 bases, and 8 bases lay in between. CDR3 length equals 14 residues. The V gene's germline CDR1 is LGHNA and CDR2 YNFKEQ. The CDR3 here is CASSQAGDGNTIYF. CDR3 in DNA: TGTGCCAGCAGCCAAGCAGGGGACGGAAACACCATATATTTT.

This chain uses TRBV7-2 with TRBJ2-5, with 8 bases fitting TRBD2. The CDR3 is 13 amino acids. The germline V gene has CDR1 SGHTA and CDR2 FQGNSA. J lost 7 bases, V lost 8 bases, and 9 bases had no gene match. CDR3 loop: CASGRAGEATQYF. The CDR3 DNA follows: TGTGCCAGCGGAAGAGCGGGGGAGGCGACCCAGTACTTC.